Each of the 28 T cell receptor beta chains below was sequenced from the same sample in a study of shared clonotypes between healthy human individuals. Libraries were prepared by immunoSEQ multiplex PCR; TCRdb keeps only in-frame clonotypes and omits some of them. This table has about 110,000 clones, around 71% appearing once. Sequencing was carried out using memory CD8+ T cells sorted from blood. Subset noted: CD45RO+ cells pooled with CCR7-negative TemRA cells. Receptor source: a woman in her twenties or thirties in good health.

The chain recombines TRBV4-1 with TRBJ2-1; D uncertain. The CDR3 length is 11 residues. The germline V gene has CDR1 MGHRA and CDR2 YSYEKL. Trimming cost V 5 bases and J 9 bases, with 8 bases left between them. This CDR3 reads CASSAASEQFF. CDR3 sequence (DNA): TGCGCCAGCAGCGCCGCCAGTGAGCAGTTCTTC.

Only a few counts were recorded for this clone. The V gene is TRBV5-6, the J gene TRBJ2-1; D gene ambiguous. V was pared by 7 bases and J by 0 bases, with 14 bases between. The CDR3 covers 15 residues. Looked up from germline, CDR1 is SGHDT and CDR2 is YYEEEE. CDR3 amino acids: CASGSNLRSYNEQFF. The CDR3, as DNA: TGTGCCAGCGGCTCAAATCTCCGCTCCTACAATGAGCAGTTCTTC.

The chain employs TRBV5-4 and TRBJ2-7; D is ambiguous. Trimming took off 1 base at V and 2 bases at J, with 7 bases between the two ends. This CDR3 has 13 residues. The germline gives CDR1 SGHNT, CDR2 YYREEE (reference sequence). The CDR3 protein is CASSLNGPYEQYF. In DNA form, the CDR3 reads TGTGCCAGCAGCTTGAACGGCCCCTACGAGCAGTACTTC.

The chain has TRBV5-1 and TRBJ2-3; D uncertain. Germline-derived CDR1 and CDR2 are SGHRS and YFSETQ. V dropped 4 bases and J dropped 4 bases, with 13 bases sitting between them. The CDR3 has 14 amino acids. DNA for the CDR3: TGCGCCAGCAGCGAAGGGCGTCCGTCAGATACGCAGTATTTT. Encoded protein: CASSEGRPSDTQYF.

This rearrangement joins TRBV6-1 to TRBJ2-1, with no clear D. Germline values: CDR1 MNHNS, CDR2 SASEGT. V was shortened by 2 bases and J by 1 base, with 6 bases between the two germline ends. The CDR3 sequence is 14 residues long. The CDR3 DNA is TGTGCCAGCAGTGAAACGGGTTCCTACAATGAGCAGTTCTTC. It is translated as CASSETGSYNEQFF.

The V and J genes are TRBV6-4 and TRBJ2-7; D unresolved. CDR3 length equals 14 residues. Germline V gene sequence: CDR1 MRHNA, CDR2 SNTAGT. V lost 7 bases to trimming and J lost 4 bases, with 17 bases between them. The DNA for the CDR3 is TGTGCCAGCAATTTAATGTCGGCACGATACGAGCAGTACTTC. This codes for CASNLMSARYEQYF.

The chain links TRBV19 to TRBJ1-1, with a weak D call TRBD1 (6 bases). V was pared by 5 bases and J by 3 bases, with 16 bases between. CDR1 is LNHDA and CDR2 is SQIVND in the germline V gene (reference sequence). The CDR3 spans 15 residues. As DNA, the CDR3 is TGTGCCAGTAGTCCCGAAGGGGGGGCGGACACTGAAGCTTTCTTT. Encoded protein: CASSPEGGADTEAFF.

The gene calls are TRBV4-1 and TRBJ2-7; D call uncertain. The CDR3 has 15 residues. With 3 bases removed from V and 2 bases from J, the gap between germline ends came to 14 bases. Germline V gene lookup returns CDR1 MGHRA and CDR2 YSYEKL. CDR3 sequence (DNA): TGCGCCAGCAGCCATACCTTTGACCCCGCCTACGAGCAGTACTTC. It translates to CASSHTFDPAYEQYF.

In regard to this clone: It is likely a read error: a sequence one base away is far more abundant. This chain joins TRBV7-2 and TRBJ2-3; D possibly corresponds to TRBD2 (6 bases). Deletions cut 5 bases from V and 4 bases from J, with 16 bases between. Germline CDR1 and CDR2: SGHTA and FQGNSA. The CDR3 consists of 15 residues. The CDR3 sequence is CASSTTGGTADTQYF. CDR3 DNA: TGTGCCAGCAGCACGACTGGCGGGACGGCAGATACGCAGTATTTT.

The V and J genes are TRBV19 and TRBJ1-4; TRBD1 is a possible D gene (6 bases). The ends were cut back, 3 bases at V and 3 bases at J, with 14 bases in the middle. This CDR3 is 16 amino acids long. CDR1 and CDR2 from the germline V gene are LNHDA and SQIVND (reference sequence). CDR3 DNA sequence: TGTGCCAGTAGTATCTTGGGGGCACCACCTAATGAAAAACTGTTTTTT. This translates into CASSILGAPPNEKLFF.

This clone has only a few counts. The V call is TRBV5-1, the J call TRBJ2-7; 16 bases agree with TRBD2. Germline trimming cut 4 bases from V and 4 bases from J; bases unmatched to any gene: 8. Germline-derived CDR1 and CDR2 are SGHRS and YFSETQ. The CDR3 sequence is 17 residues long. CDR3 amino acids: CASSPGLAGGPGYEQYF. The CDR3 bases are TGCGCCAGCAGCCCGGGACTAGCGGGAGGGCCGGGGTACGAGCAGTACTTC.

This clone showed up many times. The V call is TRBV7-8, the J call TRBJ2-3, with D perhaps matching TRBD1 or TRBD2 (5 bases each). Germline V gene lookup returns CDR1 SGHVS and CDR2 FQNEAQ. V lost 7 bases and J lost 1, with 12 bases in between. CDR3 length: 14 residues. The CDR3 DNA reads as TGTGCCAGCACCGGGGCCGGCCGCACAGATACGCAGTATTTT. The encoded protein is CASTGAGRTDTQYF.

The V gene is TRBV10-3, the J gene TRBJ2-2; 7 nucleotides align to TRBD2. J lost 0 bases, V lost 4 bases, and 2 bases had no gene match. The CDR3 has 15 amino acids. Germline CDR1 and CDR2: ENHRY and SYGVKD. This chain's CDR3 is CAISVGTTNTGELFF. The CDR3 DNA sequence: TGTGCCATCAGTGTGGGGACTACGAACACCGGGGAGCTGTTTTTT.

The genes are TRBV29-1 and TRBJ2-1; D uncertain. Trimming pared 6 bases from V and 2 bases from J, leaving 14 bases between. The germline V gene has CDR1 SQVTM and CDR2 ANQGSEA. The CDR3 extends over 14 amino acids. The CDR3 DNA reads as TGCAGCGTAACCAGCGCCGAAACCTACAATGAGCAGTTCTTC. Translating it yields CSVTSAETYNEQFF.

The chain links TRBV5-4 to TRBJ1-3; tentative D call: TRBD1 (5 bases). Trimming stripped 3 bases from V and 0 bases from J, with 10 bases between. The CDR3 spans 15 residues. Germline loops: CDR1 SGHNT, CDR2 YYREEE (reference sequence). Here the CDR3 DNA reads TGTGCCAGCAGCTGGAGGGGCGCCTCTGGAAACACCATATATTTT. The encoded protein is CASSWRGASGNTIYF.

This clone was seen repeatedly, ten times or more. This chain uses TRBV4-1 with TRBJ2-7; possible D gene TRBD2, 6 bases. The CDR3 covers 14 residues. The V end lost 5 bases, the J end lost 3 bases, and 14 bases lay between the germline ends. Germline-derived CDR1 and CDR2 are MGHRA and YSYEKL. The CDR3 loop is CASSTIARDYEQYF. DNA for the CDR3: TGCGCCAGCAGCACAATAGCGCGGGACTACGAGCAGTACTTC.

This clone was observed many times. Additional DNA sequences in this sample encode the identical CDR3. DNA for the CDR3: TGCGCCAGCAGCTTGGTACTAGCGGGAGAGCAGTACTTC. Translation: CASSLVLAGEQYF. This sequence joins TRBV5-1 and TRBJ2-7; 10 bases agree with TRBD2. This CDR3 comprises 13 residues. Per germline, CDR1 SGHRS and CDR2 YFSETQ. After removal of 0 bases from V and 7 bases from J, the junction contained 1 base not matched to a gene.

The rearrangement joins TRBV5-1 to TRBJ1-5; D call uncertain. CDR1 is SGHRS, CDR2 YFSETQ, per germline. The CDR3 length is 13 residues. Trimming stripped 4 bases from V and 6 bases from J, with 11 bases between. The CDR3 region has the DNA TGCGCCAGCAGCCTTGCCTGGGGTCAGCCCCAGCATTTT. Its translation is CASSLAWGQPQHF.

Notes on this clone: With a much larger clone just one base away, this may be a read error. The chain carries TRBV7-2 and TRBJ2-1; D may correspond to TRBD1 or TRBD2 (5 bases each). The CDR3 consists of 16 residues. The germline V gene encodes CDR1 SGHTA and CDR2 FQGNSA. The CDR3 is CASSLDLRDPYNEQFF. For the CDR3, the DNA is TGCGCCAGCAGCTTAGATCTTCGGGACCCATACAATGAGCAGTTCTTC.

This clone turned up a few times. This chain's CDR3 is CAISESTRSSGATDTQYF. CDR3 DNA sequence: TGTGCCATCAGTGAGTCGACTCGGAGTAGCGGAGCCACAGATACGCAGTATTTT. The rearrangement uses TRBV10-3 and TRBJ2-3; possibly TRBD2 for D (6 bases). Germline-derived CDR1 and CDR2 are ENHRY and SYGVKD. V lost 0 bases to trimming and J lost 2 bases, with 18 bases between them. The CDR3 consists of 18 residues.

This clone was observed a few times. The V gene is TRBV30, the J gene TRBJ2-7; 9 nucleotides line up with TRBD2. J gave up 3 bases and V 3 bases, and 3 bases lay outside the gene matches. The CDR3 has 13 amino acids. The germline gives CDR1 GTSNPN, CDR2 SVGIG (reference sequence). The DNA for the CDR3 is TGTGCCTGGAGAACTAGCGGGCTCTACGAGCAGTACTTC. Amino acids: CAWRTSGLYEQYF.

This chain links TRBV28 with TRBJ2-5; the match to TRBD2 covers 7 bases. This CDR3 is 16 amino acids long. V lost 2 bases, J lost 7 bases, and 13 bases stayed unmatched. The germline V gene encodes CDR1 MDHEN and CDR2 SYDVKM. In nucleotides, the CDR3 is TGTGCCAGCAGTTTAACGCTTTGGGACTACCTAGGGACCCAGTACTTC. Protein product: CASSLTLWDYLGTQYF.

The sample holds a few counts of this clone. V is TRBV7-9 and J is TRBJ1-1; D not resolved. The germline CDR1 and CDR2 sequences are SEHNR and FQNEAQ (reference sequence). The ends were cut back, 2 bases at V and 4 bases at J, with 5 bases in the middle. There are 12 residues in the CDR3. The CDR3 DNA follows: TGTGCCAGCAGCTTAATACTCACTGAAGCTTTCTTT. Its translation: CASSLILTEAFF.

The chain is built from TRBV20-1 and TRBJ1-1; tentatively, D is TRBD1 (5 bases). CDR3 size: 11 residues. Germline-derived CDR1 and CDR2 are DFQATT and SNEGSKA (reference sequence). The DNA of the CDR3 is TGCAAGAAAGGGGATGCCCCTGAAGCTTTCTTT. Translated: CKKGDAPEAFF.

The rearrangement links TRBV6-5 to TRBJ2-2; D remains ambiguous. Germline CDR1 reads MNHEY; CDR2 reads SVGAGI. The CDR3 loop spans 13 amino acids. V lost 2 bases and J lost 5, with 6 bases in between. The CDR3 is CASSYELTGELFF. CDR3 DNA sequence: TGTGCCAGCAGTTACGAGCTTACCGGGGAGCTGTTTTTT.

The table lists this clone with a few counts. This sequence joins TRBV28 and TRBJ2-2, with TRBD2 matching 11 bases. Germline lookup yields CDR1 MDHEN and CDR2 SYDVKM. The V segment lost 9 bases and the J segment 6 bases; nucleotides outside the gene matches: 6. This CDR3 contains 14 residues. The CDR3 protein is CARTSGSTSGELFF. The CDR3 nucleotides are TGTGCCAGAACTAGCGGGAGTACCTCCGGGGAGCTGTTTTTT. The full variable domain, in which reference TRBV28 and TRBJ2-2 provide the parts outside the CDR3, is DVKVTQSSRYLVKRTGEKVFLECVQDMDHENMFWYRQDPGLGLRLIYFSYDVKMKEKGDIPEGYSVSREKKERFSLILESASTNQTSMYLCARTSGSTSGELFFGEGSRLTVL.

The chain recombines TRBV2 with TRBJ2-7; D unresolved. This CDR3 comprises 13 residues. Deletions cut 5 bases from V and 9 bases from J, with 17 bases between. Looked up from germline, CDR1 is SNHLY and CDR2 is FYNNEI. CDR3 DNA: TGTGCCAGCAGTTTTATCCCGCGAAAGGGGCAGTACTTC. Amino acid sequence: CASSFIPRKGQYF.

For the CDR3, the DNA is TGTGCCAGCAGTTACTCGAACCTAGCGGAAGAGACCCAGTACTTC. As protein: CASSYSNLAEETQYF. The chain links TRBV6-6 to TRBJ2-5, with 7 bases aligning to TRBD2. The CDR3 loop spans 15 amino acids. The V gene's germline CDR1 is MNHNY and CDR2 SVGAGI (reference sequence). V lost 0 bases to trimming and J lost 3 bases; unmatched junction nucleotides: 4.